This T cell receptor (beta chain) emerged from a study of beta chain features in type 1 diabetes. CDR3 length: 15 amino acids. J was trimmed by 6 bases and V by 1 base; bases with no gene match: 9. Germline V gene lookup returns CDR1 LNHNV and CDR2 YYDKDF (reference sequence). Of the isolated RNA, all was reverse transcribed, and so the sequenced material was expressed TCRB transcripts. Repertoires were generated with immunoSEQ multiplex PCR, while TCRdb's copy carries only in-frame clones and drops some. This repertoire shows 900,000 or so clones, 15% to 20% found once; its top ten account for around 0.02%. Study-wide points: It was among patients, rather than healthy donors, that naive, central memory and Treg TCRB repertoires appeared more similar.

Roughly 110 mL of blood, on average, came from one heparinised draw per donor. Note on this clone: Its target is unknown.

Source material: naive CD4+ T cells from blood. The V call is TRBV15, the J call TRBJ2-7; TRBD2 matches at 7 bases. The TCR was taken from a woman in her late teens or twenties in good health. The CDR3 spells CATSRAPTSPGEQYF. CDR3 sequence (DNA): TGTGCCACCAGCAGAGCCCCGACTAGCCCGGGCGAGCAGTACTTC.